Presented here are 19 T cell receptor beta chains from one specimen sequenced in a study of beta chain features in type 1 diabetes. Every bit of the isolated RNA underwent reverse transcription, so sequencing read expressed TCRB transcripts. Produced via immunoSEQ multiplex PCR; TCRdb's table is partial and in-frame only. The sample lists some 150,000 clones; approximately 10% were seen once. Sequenced: central memory CD4+ T cells from blood. Receptors were obtained from a woman in her 40s in good health.

This clone was picked up a small number of times. The chain combines TRBV10-3 with TRBJ1-2, with 9 bases matching TRBD1. V shed 8 bases and J 1 base; nucleotides not matched to a gene: 5. CDR1 and CDR2 (germline): ENHRY, SYGVKD. The CDR3 consists of 14 residues. This CDR3 is CAIGGQGNNYGYTF. The CDR3 coding sequence is TGTGCCATCGGTGGACAGGGGAATAACTATGGCTACACCTTC.

In its sample, this clone was seen a few times. The V call is TRBV14, the J call TRBJ1-2, with D hard to call. The CDR3 has 15 residues. Trimming removed 0 bases from V and 2 bases from J, with 10 bases in between. The germline V gene has CDR1 SGHDN and CDR2 FVKESK. CDR3 nucleotides: TGTGCCAGCAGCCAAGATTTCGGGGAGAACTATGGCTACACCTTC. It is translated as CASSQDFGENYGYTF.

V and J are TRBV18 and TRBJ2-1; no clear D. Trimming took 0 bases from V and 2 from J, leaving 8 bases between them. Germline CDR1 reads KGHSH; CDR2 reads LQKENI. This CDR3 is 15 amino acids long. The CDR3: CASSPPLRPYNEQFF. Here the CDR3 DNA reads TGTGCCAGCTCACCACCTCTCAGGCCCTACAATGAGCAGTTCTTC.

The CDR3 protein is CASSQPGGDNEQFF. CDR3 sequence (DNA): TGTGCCAGCAGCCAACCGGGCGGGGACAATGAGCAGTTCTTC. This chain connects TRBV11-3 to TRBJ2-1, with a weak D call TRBD2 (6 bases). The CDR3 totals 14 residues. From germline, CDR1 is SGHNT and CDR2 YENEEA. Trimming stripped 5 bases from V and 5 bases from J, with 13 bases between.

This sequence joins TRBV6-1 and TRBJ2-6; unclear D gene. CDR3 size: 16 residues. CDR1 is MNHNS and CDR2 is SASEGT in the germline V gene. V dropped 2 bases and J dropped 0 bases, with 8 bases sitting between them. CDR3 in amino acids: CASSEFQNSGANVLTF. In nucleotides, the CDR3 is TGTGCCAGCAGTGAATTTCAGAACTCTGGGGCCAACGTCCTGACTTTC.

This clone was seen a few times. This chain joins TRBV5-1 and TRBJ2-7; possibly TRBD2 for D (5 bases). Trimming took 5 bases from V and 0 from J, leaving 12 bases between them. The CDR3 spans 14 residues. The germline V gene encodes CDR1 SGHRS and CDR2 YFSETQ. CDR3 in DNA: TGCGCCAGCAGGATATCGGACTTCTCCTACGAGCAGTACTTC. Protein: CASRISDFSYEQYF.

This clone appeared a few times. CDR3 loop: CASSRGGQGLDTQYF. Here the CDR3 DNA reads TGTGCCAGCAGCAGGGGGGGACAGGGGTTGGATACGCAGTATTTT. The chain uses TRBV7-2 and TRBJ2-3; 10 bases line up with TRBD1. Germline V lookup: CDR1 SGHTA, CDR2 FQGNSA. The V and J ends lost 5 bases and 6 bases, in that order; junction bases with no gene match: 8. The CDR3 spans 15 residues.

The gene calls are TRBV6-6 and TRBJ2-1, with D perhaps matching TRBD1 (7 bases). This CDR3 has 15 residues. Trimming took off 7 bases at V and 5 bases at J, with 18 bases between the two ends. CDR1 and CDR2 from the germline V gene are MNHNY and SVGAGI (reference sequence). In DNA, the CDR3 is TGTGCCAGCACCACTGGCAGGGGGGTTAACAATGAGCAGTTCTTC. It is translated as CASTTGRGVNNEQFF.

J is TRBJ1-1 and V is TRBV5-6; D unclear. V was shortened by 6 bases and J by 5 bases, with 14 bases between the two germline ends. Germline CDR1 and CDR2: SGHDT and YYEEEE. The CDR3 covers 13 residues. As DNA, the CDR3 is TGTGCCAGCACCGGACGGGGTTTTACTGAAGCTTTCTTT. Its protein product is CASTGRGFTEAFF.

This clone was seen a few times. The CDR3 spells CASSLARGGATDTQYF. In DNA form, the CDR3 reads TGTGCCAGCAGCTTAGCGCGGGGGGGGGCCACAGATACGCAGTATTTT. This chain uses TRBV7-9 with TRBJ2-3; TRBD2 matches 9 bases. Germline V gives CDR1 SEHNR, CDR2 FQNEAQ (reference sequence). The CDR3 covers 16 residues. V shed 0 bases and J 2 bases; nucleotides not matched to a gene: 3.

This chain connects TRBV6-5 to TRBJ2-1; D ambiguous. The length of the CDR3 is 15 residues. V was shortened by 2 bases and J by 7 bases, with 15 bases between the two germline ends. The germline CDR1 and CDR2 sequences are MNHEY and SVGAGI. Here the CDR3 DNA reads TGTGCCAGCAGTTACGGTGAGCAGTCACTAAATGAGCAGTTCTTC. It yields the protein CASSYGEQSLNEQFF.

This sequence joins TRBV5-1 and TRBJ1-2; 7 bases fit TRBD1. CDR3 size: 15 residues. V shed 4 bases and J 4 bases; nucleotides not matched to a gene: 10. From germline, CDR1 is SGHRS and CDR2 YFSETQ. The CDR3 coding sequence is TGCGCCAGCAGCCCCTTAGGGGGCTCTCTCTATGGCTACACCTTC. Protein: CASSPLGGSLYGYTF.

The table lists this clone with a few counts. The rearrangement links TRBV4-1 to TRBJ2-7, with 7 bases matching TRBD1. The germline CDR1 and CDR2 sequences are MGHRA and YSYEKL. CDR3 length equals 16 residues. Trimming at V came to 3 bases and at J to 2 bases, leaving 10 bases not matched to a gene. CDR3: CASSHLIRDRAYEQYF. The CDR3 region has the DNA TGCGCCAGCAGCCACCTCATACGGGACAGAGCCTACGAGCAGTACTTC.

This clone was observed a handful of times. The chain is built from TRBV28 and TRBJ2-7, with 10 bases fitting TRBD2. In germline, CDR1 is MDHEN, CDR2 SYDVKM. This CDR3 spans 14 amino acids. Losses at the gene ends were 8 bases for V and 0 bases for J; bases not matched to a gene: 4. The CDR3 region has the DNA TGTGCCAGCGTCGTAGCGGGGGGCTCCTACGAGCAGTACTTC. It is translated as CASVVAGGSYEQYF.

This clone was counted ten times or more. The V gene is TRBV5-1, the J gene TRBJ2-5; no clear D gene. CDR3 size: 14 residues. The ends were cut back, 6 bases at V and 6 bases at J, with 18 bases in the middle. Germline-derived CDR1 and CDR2 are SGHRS and YFSETQ. The CDR3 spells CASNPINSPKTQYF. Written as DNA, the CDR3 is TGCGCCAGCAACCCCATTAACAGTCCGAAGACCCAGTACTTC. Together with reference TRBV5-1 and TRBJ2-5, the CDR3 gives the full variable domain: KAGVTQTPRYLIKTRGQQVTLSCSPISGHRSVSWYQQTPGQGLQFLFEYFSETQRNKGNFPGRFSGRQFSNSRSEMNVSTLELGDSALYLCASNPINSPKTQYFGPGTRLLVL.

Here the CDR3 DNA reads TGTGCCAGCAGCCTCAGGGGGCCCTACGAGCAGTACTTC. Translation gives CASSLRGPYEQYF. The rearrangement uses TRBV5-4 and TRBJ2-7, with 8 bases aligning to TRBD1. From germline, CDR1 is SGHNT and CDR2 YYREEE (reference sequence). Trimming cost V 4 bases and J 2 bases; bases outside gene matches: 2. The CDR3 sequence is 13 residues long. The full variable domain, rest sourced from reference TRBV5-4 and TRBJ2-7, is ETGVTQSPTHLIKTRGQQVTLRCSSQSGHNTVSWYQQALGQGPQFIFQYYREEENGRGNFPPRFSGLQFPNYSSELNVNALELDDSALYLCASSLRGPYEQYFGPGTRLTVT.

V usage is TRBV6-5 and J usage is TRBJ1-2; tentatively, D is TRBD1 (5 bases). This CDR3 spans 12 amino acids. Trimming took off 4 bases at V and 6 bases at J, with 9 bases between the two ends. CDR1 and CDR2 (germline): MNHEY, SVGAGI. The CDR3 bases are TGTGCCAGCAGTTTGACAGACCATGGCTACACCTTC. Amino acid sequence: CASSLTDHGYTF.

This clone was observed a handful of times. This rearrangement joins TRBV10-3 to TRBJ2-5, with 14 bases identical to TRBD2. This CDR3 contains 15 residues. The germline gives CDR1 ENHRY, CDR2 SYGVKD. V was clipped by 7 bases and J by 2 bases; unmatched bases: 3. CDR3 coding DNA: TGTGCCATCAAGGGGACTAGCGGGGGTCAAGAGACCCAGTACTTC. Its protein product is CAIKGTSGGQETQYF.

This chain links TRBV7-9 with TRBJ1-1, with D possibly being TRBD1 (6 bases). Trimming cost V 6 bases and J 1 base, with 12 bases left between them. CDR1 is SEHNR, CDR2 FQNEAQ, per germline (reference sequence). This CDR3 has 14 amino acids. The CDR3 loop reads CASRTTGKNTEAFF. Here the CDR3 DNA reads TGTGCCAGCAGGACGACAGGAAAGAACACTGAAGCTTTCTTT.